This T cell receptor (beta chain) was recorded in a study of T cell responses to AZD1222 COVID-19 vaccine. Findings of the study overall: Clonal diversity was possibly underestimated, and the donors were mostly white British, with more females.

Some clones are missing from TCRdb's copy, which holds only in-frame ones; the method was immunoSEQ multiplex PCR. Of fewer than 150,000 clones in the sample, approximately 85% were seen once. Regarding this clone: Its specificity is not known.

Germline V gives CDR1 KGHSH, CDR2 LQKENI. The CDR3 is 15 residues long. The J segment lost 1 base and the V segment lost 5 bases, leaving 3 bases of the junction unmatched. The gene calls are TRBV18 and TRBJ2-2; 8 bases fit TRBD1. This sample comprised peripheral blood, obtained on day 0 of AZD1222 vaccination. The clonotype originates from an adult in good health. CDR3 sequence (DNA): TGTGCCAGCTCAGGACAGGGAGGGAACACCGGGGAGCTGTTTTTT. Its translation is CASSGQGGNTGELFF.